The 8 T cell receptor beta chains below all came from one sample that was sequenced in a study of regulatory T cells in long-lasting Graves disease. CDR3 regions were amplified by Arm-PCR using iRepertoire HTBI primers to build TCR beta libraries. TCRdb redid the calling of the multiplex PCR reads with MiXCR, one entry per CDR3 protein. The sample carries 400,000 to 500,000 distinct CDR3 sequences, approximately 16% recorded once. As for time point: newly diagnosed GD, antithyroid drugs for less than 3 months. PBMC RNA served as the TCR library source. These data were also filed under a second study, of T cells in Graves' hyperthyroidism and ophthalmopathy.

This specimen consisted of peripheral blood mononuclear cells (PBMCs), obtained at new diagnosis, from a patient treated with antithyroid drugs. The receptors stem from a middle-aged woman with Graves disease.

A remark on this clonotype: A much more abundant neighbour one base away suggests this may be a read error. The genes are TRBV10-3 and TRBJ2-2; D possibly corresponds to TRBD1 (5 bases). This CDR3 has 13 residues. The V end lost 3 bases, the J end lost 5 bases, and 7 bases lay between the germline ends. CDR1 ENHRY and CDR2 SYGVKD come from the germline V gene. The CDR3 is CAISDRATGELFF. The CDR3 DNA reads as TGTGCCATCAGTGACAGGGCGACCGGGGAGCTGTTTTTT.

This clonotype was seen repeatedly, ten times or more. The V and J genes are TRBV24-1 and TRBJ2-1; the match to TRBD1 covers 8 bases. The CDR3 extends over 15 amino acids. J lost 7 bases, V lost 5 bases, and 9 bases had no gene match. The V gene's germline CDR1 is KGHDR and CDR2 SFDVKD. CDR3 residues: CATSVRGHGENEQFF. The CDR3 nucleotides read TGTGCCACCAGTGTCAGGGGGCATGGTGAGAATGAGCAGTTCTTC.

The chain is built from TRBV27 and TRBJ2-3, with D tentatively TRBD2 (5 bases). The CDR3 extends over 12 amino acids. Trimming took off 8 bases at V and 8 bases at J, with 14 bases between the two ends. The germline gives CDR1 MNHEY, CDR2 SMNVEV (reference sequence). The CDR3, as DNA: TGTGCCAGCGGCTATAGCGAAACTACGCAGTATTTT. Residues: CASGYSETTQYF.

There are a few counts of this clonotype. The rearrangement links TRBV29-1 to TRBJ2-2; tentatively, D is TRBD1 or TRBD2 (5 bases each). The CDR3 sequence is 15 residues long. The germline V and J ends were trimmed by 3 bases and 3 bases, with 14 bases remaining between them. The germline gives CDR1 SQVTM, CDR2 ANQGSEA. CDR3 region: CSVEAGTEHTGELFF. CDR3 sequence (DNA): TGCAGCGTTGAGGCCGGGACCGAGCACACCGGGGAGCTGTTTTTT.

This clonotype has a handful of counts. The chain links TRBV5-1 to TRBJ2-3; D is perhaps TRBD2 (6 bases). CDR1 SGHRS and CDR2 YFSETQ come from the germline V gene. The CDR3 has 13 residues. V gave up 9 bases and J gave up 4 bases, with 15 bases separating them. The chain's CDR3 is CATSPGEADTQYF. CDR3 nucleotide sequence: TGCGCCACATCCCCCGGGGAGGCAGATACGCAGTATTTT.

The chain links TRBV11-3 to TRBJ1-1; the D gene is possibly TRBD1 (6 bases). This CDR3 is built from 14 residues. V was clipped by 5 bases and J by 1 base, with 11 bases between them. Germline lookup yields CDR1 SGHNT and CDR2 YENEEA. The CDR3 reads CASSEGGQNTEAFF. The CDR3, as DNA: TGTGCCAGCAGCGAGGGGGGACAGAACACTGAAGCTTTCTTT. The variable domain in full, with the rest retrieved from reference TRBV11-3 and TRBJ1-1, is EAGVVQSPRYKIIEKKQPVAFWCNPISGHNTLYWYLQNLGQGPELLIRYENEEAVDDSQLPKDRFSAERLKGVDSTLKIQPAELGDSAVYLCASSEGGQNTEAFFGQGTRLTVV.

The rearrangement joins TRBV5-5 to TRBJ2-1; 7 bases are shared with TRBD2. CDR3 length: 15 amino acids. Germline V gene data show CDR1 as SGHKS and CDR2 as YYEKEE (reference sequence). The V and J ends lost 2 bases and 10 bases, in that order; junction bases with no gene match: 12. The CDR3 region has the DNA TGTGCCAGCAGCTTAGGGCTAGCGGACCCAAACGAGCAGTTCTTC. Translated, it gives CASSLGLADPNEQFF.

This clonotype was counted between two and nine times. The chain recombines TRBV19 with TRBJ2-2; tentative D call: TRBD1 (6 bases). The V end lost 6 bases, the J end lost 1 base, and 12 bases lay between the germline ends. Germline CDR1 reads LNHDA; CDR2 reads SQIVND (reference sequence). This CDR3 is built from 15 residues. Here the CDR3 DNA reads TGTGCCAGTAGCCTCAACAGGGAGAACACCGGGGAGCTGTTTTTT. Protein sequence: CASSLNRENTGELFF.